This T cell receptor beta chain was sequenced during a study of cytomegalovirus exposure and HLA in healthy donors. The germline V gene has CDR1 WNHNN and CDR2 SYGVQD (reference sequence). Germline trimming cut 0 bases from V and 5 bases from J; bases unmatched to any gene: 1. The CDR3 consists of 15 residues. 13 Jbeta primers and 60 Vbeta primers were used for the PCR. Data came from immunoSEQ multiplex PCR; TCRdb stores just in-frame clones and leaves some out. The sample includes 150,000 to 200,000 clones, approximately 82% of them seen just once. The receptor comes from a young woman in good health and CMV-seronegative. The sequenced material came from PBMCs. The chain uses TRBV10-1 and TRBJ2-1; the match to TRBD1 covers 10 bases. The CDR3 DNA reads TGCGCCAGCAGTGAGTCGGGGACAGGGGACAATGAGCAGTTCTTC. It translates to CASSESGTGDNEQFF.